These 14 T cell receptor beta chains were all obtained from the same sample, sequenced in a study of blood T cell repertoires in COVID-19. Measured with immunoSEQ multiplex PCR; TCRdb has only the in-frame clones, and not every one. The table has around 130,000 clones, approximately 87% seen once; the top ten hold more than 2%. The sample taken for sequencing was peripheral blood. The origin of the receptors is a woman aged 50 to 60 with acute or convalescent COVID-19.

The chain recombines TRBV10-2 with TRBJ2-1; 14 bases match TRBD2. CDR3 length: 19 residues. Germline CDR1 WSHSY, CDR2 SAAADI. The J segment lost 3 bases and the V segment lost 2 bases, leaving 9 bases of the junction unmatched. CDR3: CASSERTSGRSLRYNEQFF. The CDR3 nucleotides are TGCGCCAGCAGTGAGAGGACTAGCGGGAGGTCTTTGCGCTACAATGAGCAGTTCTTC.

The chain recombines TRBV3-1 (or the pseudogene TRBV3-2) with TRBJ1-3, with D unclear. V dropped 0 bases and J dropped 0 bases, with 6 bases sitting between them. Germline CDR1 reads LGHDT; CDR2 reads YNNKEL (reference sequence). This CDR3 region has 15 residues. The CDR3 nucleotides are TGTGCCAGCAGCCAAGATCCCAGCTCTGGAAACACCATATATTTT. Amino acid sequence: CASSQDPSSGNTIYF.

This chain's CDR3 is CASSLVDRPSGNTIYF. The DNA of the CDR3 is TGTGCCAGCAGCTTAGTTGACAGACCCTCTGGAAACACCATATATTTT. V and J are TRBV7-9 and TRBJ1-3, with D perhaps TRBD1 (5 bases). Germline V gene data show CDR1 as SEHNR and CDR2 as FQNEAQ (reference sequence). Deletions cut 1 base from V and 0 bases from J, with 10 bases between. The CDR3 is made up of 16 amino acids.

This chain connects TRBV30 to TRBJ1-4; 7 positions agree with TRBD1. The CDR3 loop spans 15 amino acids. CDR1 GTSNPN and CDR2 SVGIG come from the germline V gene (reference sequence). V was pared by 3 bases and J by 0 bases, with 4 bases of the junction left unmatched. The CDR3 protein is CAWRGQGATNEKLFF. CDR3 coding DNA: TGTGCCTGGAGGGGGCAGGGGGCAACTAATGAAAAACTGTTTTTT.

V is TRBV4-1 and J is TRBJ1-1; 11 nucleotides match TRBD1. This CDR3 region has 17 residues. Germline assignment: CDR1 MGHRA and CDR2 YSYEKL. V lost 3 bases and J lost 5; bases outside the gene matches: 11. CDR3: CASSHDTDRGLGTEAFF. In DNA form, the CDR3 reads TGCGCCAGCAGCCACGACACGGACAGGGGGCTAGGAACTGAAGCTTTCTTT.

V gene TRBV6-5 combines with J gene TRBJ1-5; tentatively, D is TRBD1 (6 bases). The CDR3 consists of 15 residues. CDR1 and CDR2 (germline): MNHEY, SVGAGI. V was pared by 5 bases and J by 5 bases, with 16 bases between. The CDR3 loop reads CASSPWTDGDQPQHF. The CDR3 nucleotides are TGTGCCAGCAGTCCATGGACAGATGGTGATCAGCCCCAGCATTTT.

The genes are TRBV19 and TRBJ1-2, with 7 bases lining up with TRBD1. Germline V gene data show CDR1 as LNHDA and CDR2 as SQIVND (reference sequence). J gave up 5 bases and V 5 bases, and 11 bases lay outside the gene matches. The CDR3 is made up of 15 amino acids. This CDR3 reads CASSLGTDFRYGYTF. As DNA, the CDR3 is TGTGCCAGTAGTCTCGGGACAGATTTTCGGTATGGCTACACCTTC.

The chain uses TRBV13 and TRBJ1-2; 8 bases match TRBD1. V lost 7 bases and J lost 3; bases outside the gene matches: 10. There are 15 residues in the CDR3. Germline CDR1 reads PRHDT; CDR2 reads FYEKMQ (reference sequence). The CDR3 region has the DNA TGTGCCAGCACTTTCCGGGACAGGTCTTACTATGGCTACACCTTC. Encoded protein: CASTFRDRSYYGYTF. Full variable domain (remainder filled in from reference TRBV13 and TRBJ1-2): AAGVIQSPRHLIKEKRETATLKCYPIPRHDTVYWYQQGPGQDPQFLISFYEKMQSDKGSIPDRFSAQQFSDYHSELNMSSLELGDSALYFCASTFRDRSYYGYTFGSGTRLTVV.

The rearrangement uses TRBV6-5 and TRBJ2-2; perhaps TRBD2 as D (5 bases). V lost 8 bases and J lost 3, with 10 bases in between. The CDR3 runs 13 residues. Germline assignment: CDR1 MNHEY and CDR2 SVGAGI. The CDR3, as DNA: TGTGCCAGCGAGGGCCCTTACACCGGGGAGCTGTTTTTT. Translated: CASEGPYTGELFF.

This clone was seen only once. The V gene is TRBV7-2, the J gene TRBJ1-6; no clear D gene. With 8 bases removed from V and 8 bases from J, the gap between germline ends came to 10 bases. The CDR3 loop spans 12 amino acids. Germline V gene data show CDR1 as SGHTA and CDR2 as FQGNSA. The CDR3 region has the DNA TGTGCCAGCCGTGGCGGGGATTCACCCCTCCACTTT. Translation gives CASRGGDSPLHF.

The J gene is TRBJ1-5, the V gene TRBV21-1; TRBD1, as called in the table, went unchecked against the DNA. TRBV21-1 corresponds to a pseudogene. CDR3 length: 16 residues. This CDR3 reads CASSIRDRGTDQPQHF. The CDR3 bases are TGTGCCAGCAGCATCCGGGACAGGGGAACGGATCAGCCCCAGCATTTT.

The chain has TRBV29-1 and TRBJ2-5, with 9 positions matching TRBD2. CDR1 and CDR2 (germline): SQVTM, ANQGSEA. The CDR3 contains 17 residues. The V and J ends lost 2 bases and 4 bases, in that order; junction bases with no gene match: 14. The CDR3 DNA sequence: TGCAGCGTTGAAAGTGGGAGAGCGGGAGGACTGGGAGAGACCCAGTACTTC. It specifies CSVESGRAGGLGETQYF.

The J gene is TRBJ2-4, the V gene TRBV5-6; D may be TRBD2 (5 bases). The V end lost 1 base, the J end lost 0 bases, and 8 bases lay between the germline ends. Germline loops: CDR1 SGHDT, CDR2 YYEEEE. CDR3 size: 15 residues. In nucleotides, the CDR3 is TGTGCCAGCAGCTTGTCGAGGGTAGCCAAAAACATTCAGTACTTC. Translation: CASSLSRVAKNIQYF.

This chain joins TRBV7-9 and TRBJ1-3; D is unresolved. Trimming left V 3 bases short and J 0 bases short, with 6 bases between. There are 14 residues in the CDR3. Germline values: CDR1 SEHNR, CDR2 FQNEAQ (reference sequence). The CDR3 loop reads CASSFEVSGNTIYF. Here the CDR3 DNA reads TGTGCCAGCAGCTTCGAGGTCTCTGGAAACACCATATATTTT.